Presented here are 5 T cell receptor beta chains from one specimen sequenced in a study of blood T cells in healthy people across ages. A second PCR, run for about 6 to 11 cycles, used a sample-barcoded 5' primer plus a J-beta primer mix. TCRdb reanalysed the 5' RACE reads using MiXCR and keeps one entry per CDR3 protein. This sample carries some 700,000 distinct CDR3 sequences, about 42% of them seen once, and the ten largest clones take roughly 19%. The sample was blood. The receptors come from a woman aged 55-70 years in good health.

This clonotype was seen more than once but under ten times. This chain uses TRBV20-1 with TRBJ2-1, with D possibly matching TRBD1 (6 bases). The CDR3 runs 15 residues. Germline V lookup: CDR1 DFQATT, CDR2 SNEGSKA (reference sequence). The V end lost 5 bases, the J end lost 5 bases, and 19 bases lay between the germline ends. CDR3 protein: CSAHDGLGANNEQFF. DNA for the CDR3: TGCAGTGCTCACGACGGGCTGGGGGCTAACAATGAGCAGTTCTTC.

This chain links TRBV4-1 with TRBJ1-2; 7 bases agree with TRBD1. Germline V gene lookup returns CDR1 MGHRA and CDR2 YSYEKL. The CDR3 extends over 15 amino acids. V lost 0 bases and J lost 7; bases outside the gene matches: 8. The CDR3 loop reads CASSQEMGGGFGYTF. The CDR3 DNA follows: TGCGCCAGCAGCCAAGAAATGGGAGGGGGCTTTGGCTACACCTTC.

The V and J genes are TRBV3-1 and TRBJ1-4, with D possibly matching TRBD1 (6 bases). The CDR3 loop spans 17 amino acids. Trimming left V 4 bases short and J 6 bases short, with 21 bases between. From germline, CDR1 is LGHDT and CDR2 YNNKEL (reference sequence). The CDR3 here is CASSRAEGTGLDEKLFF. The CDR3 DNA reads TGTGCCAGCAGCCGGGCAGAGGGCACAGGGTTAGATGAAAAACTGTTTTTT.

The gene calls are TRBV4-3 and TRBJ2-5; perhaps D is TRBD1 or TRBD2 (5 bases each). Germline CDR1 is LGHNA and CDR2 is YSLEER. This CDR3 has 18 amino acids. Trimming removed 1 base at V and 11 bases at J, with 29 bases between. CDR3 coding DNA: TGCGCCAGCAGCCAAGCAATCATAGGGGACCTATCCTACAATGAGCAGTACTTC. Protein: CASSQAIIGDLSYNEQYF.

This chain connects TRBV9 to TRBJ2-7; 7 nucleotides line up with TRBD2. Losses at the gene ends were 2 bases for V and 7 bases for J; bases not matched to a gene: 9. Germline assignment: CDR1 SGDLS and CDR2 YYNGEE. CDR3 length: 14 amino acids. The CDR3 loop is CASSVSGSGNEQYF. In DNA, the CDR3 is TGTGCCAGCAGCGTTAGTGGGAGCGGGAATGAGCAGTACTTC.